The T cell receptor (beta chain) described here comes from a study of T cell responses to AZD1222 COVID-19 vaccine. Germline CDR1 SGHNT, CDR2 YYREEE (reference sequence). The CDR3 is 15 amino acids. The V gene end was trimmed by 4 bases and the J gene end by 4 bases; junction bases not matched to a gene: 4. Here immunoSEQ multiplex PCR was the method, and the copy in TCRdb shows in-frame clones only, minus some. The sample yields about 97,000 clones, about 89% seen once. The receptor's source is an adult in good health. The material sequenced was peripheral blood, taken on day 0 of AZD1222 vaccination. The chain uses TRBV5-4 and TRBJ2-1; 11 nucleotides align to TRBD2. In nucleotides, the CDR3 is TGTGCCAGCAGCGCCGGGACTAGCGGTTACAATGAGCAGTTCTTC. Amino acids: CASSAGTSGYNEQFF.